One and the same sample provided the 4 T cell receptor beta chains below, sequenced in a study of radiotherapy plus CTLA-4 blockade in lung cancer. Here immunoSEQ multiplex PCR was the method, and the copy in TCRdb shows in-frame clones only, minus some. Of 55,000 or so clones listed, 70% to 85% are singletons. The sequencing here drew on peripheral blood, taken from a patient treated with radiotherapy plus ipilimumab. All receptors derive from a human donor with non-small cell lung cancer whose response to radiotherapy plus ipilimumab could not be evaluated.

The chain uses TRBV4-1 and TRBJ2-6, with TRBD2 as a possible D gene (5 bases). The germline CDR1 and CDR2 sequences are MGHRA and YSYEKL. This CDR3 has 18 amino acids. Trimming shortened V by 4 bases and J by 0 bases, and 16 bases separated the two germline ends. The CDR3 nucleotides read TGCGCCAGCAGCCTAGGACGGGATGGAAGCTCTGGGGCCAACGTCCTGACTTTC. Protein product: CASSLGRDGSSGANVLTF.

This sequence joins TRBV2 and TRBJ2-3; D uncertain. The V gene lost 4 bases and the J gene lost 5 bases, with 10 bases spanning the gap. Germline V gene lookup returns CDR1 SNHLY and CDR2 FYNNEI. The CDR3 totals 13 residues. The CDR3 is CASSVNNLDTQYF. The CDR3 nucleotides are TGTGCCAGCAGTGTAAACAACCTAGATACGCAGTATTTT.

The V and J genes are TRBV27 and TRBJ2-7; D not resolved. The CDR3 consists of 14 residues. Trimming left V 3 bases short and J 6 bases short, with 15 bases between. Per germline, CDR1 MNHEY and CDR2 SMNVEV (reference sequence). CDR3 sequence: CASSFGETFGEQYF. The CDR3 DNA reads as TGTGCCAGCAGTTTCGGAGAAACCTTTGGCGAGCAGTACTTC.

This clone was observed a few times. The V and J genes are TRBV19 and TRBJ2-5; no clear D gene. The end of the DNA aligns better with TRBJ2-7, so the J call may be wrong. The CDR3 length is 13 residues. The germline gives CDR1 LNHDA, CDR2 SQIVND (reference sequence). CDR3 DNA: TGTGCCAGTAGTGGAGTCGGATCCTACGAGCAGTACTTC. Its translation is CASSGVGSYEQYF.